The rows below give T cell receptor beta chains drawn from one sample of a study of OX40 agonist ivuxolimab in advanced cancers. TCRdb's table, derived via immunoSEQ multiplex PCR, lists solely in-frame clones and lacks some. The sample includes around 77,000 clones, over 75% of them seen just once. This sample comprised CD4+ or CD8+ T cells sorted from blood, obtained in a trial of the OX40 agonist ivuxolimab. These receptors were collected from an adult with an advanced solid tumor such as melanoma, head and neck, liver or kidney cancer. The CDR3 runs from the conserved cysteine through the conserved F or W. The order of the fields is J gene, V gene, clone size, D gene, CDR3 protein, CDR3 DNA. The D gene is left open where the match is weak. Size is stated for part of the rows, as once, few or many counts, or as a class when the clone is expanded.

TRBJ2-3 TRBV7-3 . TRBD1 CASSFGTGGVDTQYF TGTGCCAGCAGCTTCGGGACAGGGGGTGTTGATACGCAGTATTTT
TRBJ1-1 TRBV2 few TRBD1 CATQQGEAEAFF TGTGCCACCCAACAGGGGGAGGCTGAAGCTTTCTTT
TRBJ2-5 TRBV4-3 . . CASSQDRAGETQYF TGCGCCAGCAGCCAAGACAGGGCGGGAGAGACCCAGTACTTC
TRBJ2-7 TRBV5-1 . . CASSPRPGTYEQYF TGCGCCAGCAGCCCACGTCCCGGGACCTACGAGCAGTACTTC
TRBJ1-1 TRBV4-3 . . CASSQEVVLGGEAFF TGCGCCAGCAGCCAAGAGGTGGTTTTAGGGGGTGAAGCTTTCTTT
TRBJ2-7 TRBV2 once . CASSSPTGYQYEQYF TGTGCCAGCTCCTCACCCACAGGGTACCAGTACGAGCAGTACTTC
TRBJ2-7 TRBV6-6 . . CASRTDREQYF TGTGCCAGCAGAACCGACAGGGAGCAGTACTTC
TRBJ1-1 TRBV2 . . CASTVRDTEAFF TGTGCCAGCACGGTACGGGACACTGAAGCTTTCTTT
TRBJ2-1 TRBV5-1 few TRBD1 CASNSDRGVNEQFF TGCGCCAGCAATAGTGACAGGGGAGTCAATGAGCAGTTCTTC
TRBJ1-6 TRBV7-2 . . CASSILRGSPLHF TGTGCCAGCAGCATACTACGAGGTTCACCCCTCCACTTT
TRBJ2-5 TRBV9 . . CASSVGGTQETQYF TGTGCCAGCAGCGTCGGGGGGACACAAGAGACCCAGTACTTC
TRBJ1-6 TRBV11-3 . . CASSLTGSSSPLHF TGTGCCAGCAGCTTAACAGGCTCAAGTTCACCCCTCCACTTT
TRBJ2-3 TRBV7-3 . TRBD2 CASSPGGRTDTQYF TGTGCCAGCAGCCCGGGGGGGCGCACAGATACGCAGTATTTT
TRBJ1-2 TRBV7-9 once TRBD1 CASSLGAKGQGKIGYGYTF TGTGCCAGCAGCTTAGGGGCAAAGGGACAGGGGAAAATCGGCTATGGCTACACCTTC
TRBJ2-5 TRBV7-8 . TRBD1 CASSLRTGNNQETQYF TGTGCCAGCAGCTTGAGGACAGGGAACAATCAAGAGACCCAGTACTTC
TRBJ1-1 TRBV18 . . CASSPYAEETEAFF TGTGCCAGCTCACCATACGCGGAGGAGACTGAAGCTTTCTTT
TRBJ1-2 TRBV6-6 . . CASSRDDSYYGYTF TGTGCCAGCAGCCGAGACGACAGCTACTATGGCTACACCTTC
TRBJ2-5 TRBV10-3 . TRBD1 CAISDKQGAPKETQYF TGTGCCATCAGTGATAAACAGGGGGCCCCCAAAGAGACCCAGTACTTC
TRBJ2-7 TRBV7-2 . . CASSAGQRPYEQYF TGTGCCAGCAGCGCGGGACAGAGACCCTACGAGCAGTACTTC
TRBJ2-7 TRBV5-1 once . CASSPRGDSYEQYF TGCGCCAGCAGCCCTCGAGGTGACTCCTACGAGCAGTACTTC
TRBJ1-2 TRBV4-3 . . CASSQAPWGSNYGYTF TGCGCCAGCAGCCAAGCTCCATGGGGCTCCAACTATGGCTACACCTTC
TRBJ2-3 TRBV7-2 . . CASSLKGRGSTDTQYF TGTGCCAGCAGCCTTAAGGGGCGGGGAAGCACAGATACGCAGTATTTT
TRBJ2-3 TRBV18 . TRBD1 CASSLGQGEYTQYF TGTGCCAGCTCACTGGGACAGGGGGAATATACGCAGTATTTT